These 4 T cell receptor beta chains share one sample of origin, sequenced in a study of T cells in Graves' hyperthyroidism and ophthalmopathy. Amplification of TCR beta CDR3 regions was performed using RNA transcripts as template. A first-round RT-PCR of the TCR CDR3 used the HTBI primer set. Each CDR3 protein is one row after TCRdb ran MiXCR on the multiplex PCR reads. The table shows about 350,000 distinct CDR3 sequences, with roughly 18% occurring only once. Sequencing was carried out using blood. The receptors stem from a woman aged 40-49 years with Graves' ophthalmopathy.

This clonotype came up many times. The CDR3 region has the DNA TGTGCCGTGGGATTTGTCGGGGAGCTGTTTTTT. Its protein product is CAVGFVGELFF. The rearrangement links TRBV12-3 or TRBV12-4 to TRBJ2-2; D unresolved. CDR3 size: 11 residues. Trimming cost V 11 bases and J 7 bases, with 11 bases left between them.

Ten or more counts support this clonotype. This chain joins TRBV6-2 or TRBV6-3 and TRBJ1-1; D gene unclear. Trimming shortened V by 2 bases and J by 1 base, and 26 bases separated the two germline ends. This CDR3 has 20 residues. Germline values: CDR1 MNHEY, CDR2 SVGEGT. The CDR3 DNA reads TGTGCCAGCAGTTACCGCCGGGCTACGATAAAACCCGAACGGAACACTGAAGCTTTCTTT. Protein: CASSYRRATIKPERNTEAFF.

This clonotype was counted at least ten times. CDR3 protein: CASSLTGTGKAGELFF. The CDR3, as DNA: TGTGCCAGCAGTTTAACCGGGACAGGGAAGGCCGGGGAGCTGTTTTTT. The J gene is TRBJ2-2, the V gene TRBV5-5, with 9 bases that match TRBD1. The CDR3 spans 16 residues. Trimming at V came to 5 bases and at J to 6 bases, leaving 11 bases not matched to a gene. CDR1 and CDR2 (germline): SGHKS, YYEKEE (reference sequence).

There are many counts of this clonotype. V and J are TRBV28 and TRBJ1-5; no firm D call. The CDR3 loop spans 13 amino acids. V gave up 6 bases and J gave up 6 bases, with 12 bases separating them. Germline CDR1 and CDR2: MDHEN and SYDVKM. The CDR3 DNA follows: TGTGCCAGCAGATTGATGAAGAGTCAGCCCCAGCATTTT. The encoded protein is CASRLMKSQPQHF.